Shown below are 10 T cell receptor beta chains from a single sample sequenced in a study of OX40 agonist ivuxolimab in advanced cancers. Libraries came from the immunoSEQ multiplex PCR assay. As stored in TCRdb, this immuneACCESS dataset retains in-frame rearrangements with V and J assigned. A fraction of the clones does not appear; measured against another copy, unresolved V genes explain less than half of the discrepancy, and the remainder lacks a known reason. The sample table lists tens of thousands of clones, around 80% of them with a count of one. The ten largest make up roughly 3.2% of the sample. The sample was CD4+ or CD8+ T cells sorted from blood, taken in a trial of the OX40 agonist ivuxolimab. These receptors were collected from an adult with an advanced solid tumor such as melanoma, head and neck, liver or kidney cancer.

CDR3 DNA sequence: TGCGCCAGCAAAGAGACCCAGTACTTC. Translating gives CASKETQYF. This rearrangement joins TRBV5-1 to TRBJ2-5; D not certain. Germline CDR1 SGHRS, CDR2 YFSETQ. The CDR3 spans 9 residues. V was trimmed by 6 bases and J by 3 bases, leaving 0 bases between them.

This sequence joins TRBV6-5 and TRBJ1-4; a possible D gene is TRBD1 (5 bases). The CDR3 extends over 14 amino acids. With 5 bases removed from V and 8 bases from J, the gap between germline ends came to 15 bases. Germline lookup yields CDR1 MNHEY and CDR2 SVGAGI. CDR3 in DNA: TGTGCCAGCAGTACTGCCCTGGAGGGGGAAAAACTGTTTTTT. Its protein product is CASSTALEGEKLFF.

The V call is TRBV7-2, the J call TRBJ2-1; 12 positions match TRBD2. V lost 4 bases and J lost 9; bases outside the gene matches: 7. CDR1 SGHTA and CDR2 FQGNSA come from the germline V gene. This CDR3 contains 15 residues. The CDR3 sequence is CASSSSGRAAIEQFF. The CDR3 nucleotides are TGTGCCAGCAGCTCTAGCGGGAGGGCGGCAATTGAGCAGTTCTTC.

The sample holds one count of this clone. This chain joins TRBV6-5 and TRBJ1-5; 7 positions agree with TRBD1. Per the germline V gene, CDR1 is MNHEY and CDR2 is SVGAGI. This CDR3 has 14 residues. J lost 7 bases, V lost 8 bases, and 11 bases had no gene match. The CDR3 DNA reads TGTGCCAGCGGCGACAGGGCGGTGGGACAGCCCCAGCATTTT. Residues: CASGDRAVGQPQHF.

A single count supports this clone. The J gene is TRBJ2-5, the V gene TRBV2; D possibly corresponds to TRBD1 (6 bases). Trimming left V 5 bases short and J 1 base short, with 8 bases between. The CDR3 spans 13 residues. Per germline, CDR1 SNHLY and CDR2 FYNNEI. DNA for the CDR3: TGTGCCAGCAGTTCGGACAGCCAAGAGACCCAGTACTTC. Translation gives CASSSDSQETQYF.

The V gene is TRBV19, the J gene TRBJ1-2; the match to TRBD1 covers 7 bases. The V gene's germline CDR1 is LNHDA and CDR2 SQIVND (reference sequence). V gave up 5 bases and J gave up 2 bases; unmatched junction bases: 8. CDR3 length: 15 residues. The CDR3 protein is CASSAQTGTNYGYTF. CDR3 coding DNA: TGTGCCAGTAGTGCCCAGACAGGGACCAACTATGGCTACACCTTC.

The chain is built from TRBV21-1 and TRBJ1-1. TRBV21-1 corresponds to a pseudogene. The CDR3 sequence is 16 residues long. The chain's CDR3 is CASSGIVATLRTEAFF. DNA for the CDR3: TGTGCCAGCAGTGGCATCGTAGCTACACTTCGCACTGAAGCTTTCTTT.

The V gene is TRBV19, the J gene TRBJ2-2; 12 nucleotides agree with TRBD2. Germline V gene sequence: CDR1 LNHDA, CDR2 SQIVND (reference sequence). This CDR3 is 19 amino acids long. Losses at the gene ends were 5 bases for V and 6 bases for J; bases not matched to a gene: 16. CDR3 DNA sequence: TGTGCCAGTAGTGGGGCTAGCGGGAGGGCCGTTCAGCGTCCCGGGGAGCTGTTTTTT. Translation gives CASSGASGRAVQRPGELFF.

The rearrangement joins TRBV6-6 to TRBJ1-2; D perhaps matches TRBD1 (6 bases). Germline CDR1 reads MNHNY; CDR2 reads SVGAGI (reference sequence). The CDR3 loop spans 15 amino acids. V lost 5 bases and J 4 bases, leaving 17 bases between the germline ends. The CDR3 region has the DNA TGTGCCAGCAGTCCATTACAGGGTTATGGCTATGGCTACACCTTC. This codes for CASSPLQGYGYGYTF.

The rearrangement uses TRBV18 and TRBJ2-3; 11 bases are a match to TRBD2. This CDR3 has 18 amino acids. Germline V gives CDR1 KGHSH, CDR2 LQKENI. V gave up 2 bases and J gave up 6 bases; unmatched junction bases: 13. DNA for the CDR3: TGTGCCAGCTCACCAGAGGCTAGTGGGACTAGCGGTTCGGATACGCAGTATTTT. Its protein is CASSPEASGTSGSDTQYF.